Shown below are 22 T cell receptor beta chains from a single sample sequenced in a study of shared clonotypes between healthy human individuals. TCRdb keeps only in-frame clones here, not all; method: immunoSEQ multiplex PCR. The sample contains around 650,000 clones, roughly 95% of which appear only once. CD45RO negativity and positive selection for CCR7 defined naive CD8 cells, a population that excluded terminally differentiated effector memory CD45RA+ cells. Sequencing was done on a sample of naive CD8+ T cells sorted from blood. Receptors were obtained from a woman younger than 45 in good health.

This rearrangement joins TRBV10-3 to TRBJ2-7; D unclear. V dropped 3 bases and J dropped 2 bases, with 8 bases sitting between them. The CDR3 is 13 residues long. The germline CDR1 and CDR2 sequences are ENHRY and SYGVKD. For the CDR3, the DNA is TGTGCCATCAGTGACTGGCAAACCTACGAGCAGTACTTC. Translation: CAISDWQTYEQYF.

This chain uses TRBV28 with TRBJ1-3; D is ambiguous. CDR1 MDHEN and CDR2 SYDVKM come from the germline V gene. V lost 3 bases, J lost 0 bases, and 9 bases lay in between. This CDR3 region has 15 residues. This chain's CDR3 is CASSFRVISGNTIYF. Here the CDR3 DNA reads TGTGCCAGCAGTTTTCGGGTGATCTCTGGAAACACCATATATTTT.

The rearrangement links TRBV4-1 to TRBJ1-2; D gene ambiguous. The V end lost 4 bases, the J end lost 6 bases, and 12 bases lay between the germline ends. Germline V gene data show CDR1 as MGHRA and CDR2 as YSYEKL. CDR3 length: 13 residues. CDR3 in DNA: TGCGCCAGCAGCCTACCATTGGGGAATGGCTACACCTTC. It yields the protein CASSLPLGNGYTF.

This clone was picked up one time. V and J are TRBV27 and TRBJ2-5; D gene uncertain. Germline V gene data show CDR1 as MNHEY and CDR2 as SMNVEV (reference sequence). The CDR3 runs to 11 residues. Trimming left V 1 base short and J 5 bases short, with 2 bases between. The CDR3 nucleotides read TGTGCCAGCAGTTTATTGGAGACCCAGTACTTC. This codes for CASSLLETQYF.

For this clone: Other DNA sequences in this specimen translate into the identical CDR3. The genes are TRBV7-9 and TRBJ2-7; D remains unclear. The CDR3 runs to 11 residues. Germline CDR1 SEHNR, CDR2 FQNEAQ (reference sequence). Trimming cost V 5 bases and J 4 bases, with 6 bases left between them. The chain's CDR3 is CASSGDYEQYF. The CDR3 DNA reads as TGTGCCAGCAGCGGTGATTACGAGCAGTACTTC.

The V call is TRBV7-9, the J call TRBJ1-1; 11 positions agree with TRBD1. The length of the CDR3 is 14 residues. V gave up 5 bases and J gave up 6 bases; unmatched junction bases: 5. CDR1 and CDR2 (germline): SEHNR, FQNEAQ (reference sequence). CDR3 coding DNA: TGTGCCAGCAGCCGCGTGGACAGGGGGCCTGAAGCTTTCTTT. Translating it yields CASSRVDRGPEAFF.

The chain combines TRBV27 with TRBJ1-1, with D unresolved. Trimming took off 3 bases at V and 1 base at J, with 6 bases between the two ends. The CDR3 totals 13 residues. The germline V gene has CDR1 MNHEY and CDR2 SMNVEV (reference sequence). The CDR3 nucleotides are TGTGCCAGCAGTTTGGGAGAGAACACTGAAGCTTTCTTT. Encoded protein: CASSLGENTEAFF.

The V and J genes are TRBV7-9 and TRBJ2-2; a weak D match, TRBD1 (5 bases). V was clipped by 5 bases and J by 5 bases, with 15 bases between them. Per the germline V gene, CDR1 is SEHNR and CDR2 is FQNEAQ (reference sequence). CDR3 size: 15 residues. The CDR3 nucleotides are TGTGCCAGCAGCAGGGGCCTTCGTGAAACCGGGGAGCTGTTTTTT. This sequence encodes CASSRGLRETGELFF.

The chain recombines TRBV7-9 with TRBJ1-1; D is ambiguous. The CDR3 is 16 residues long. The germline V gene encodes CDR1 SEHNR and CDR2 FQNEAQ (reference sequence). V lost 5 bases to trimming and J lost 4 bases, with 20 bases between them. The CDR3 DNA sequence: TGTGCCAGCAGCCCGAACACGGGAGTGCGCGGCACTGAAGCTTTCTTT. Its protein is CASSPNTGVRGTEAFF.

V gene TRBV6-1 combines with J gene TRBJ1-2; 9 positions agree with TRBD1. Germline-derived CDR1 and CDR2 are MNHNS and SASEGT. V lost 2 bases, J lost 13 bases, and 11 bases stayed unmatched. The CDR3 spans 14 residues. CDR3 loop: CASSEMGQGVFLTF. CDR3 in DNA: TGTGCCAGCAGTGAAATGGGACAGGGAGTGTTTCTCACCTTC.

This chain connects TRBV4-2 to TRBJ2-3; 11 bases fit TRBD2. Germline V CDR1 and CDR2: LGHNA, YNFKEQ. V trimming: 0 bases; J trimming: 0 bases; junction bases outside the gene matches: 14. The CDR3 loop spans 21 amino acids. CDR3: CASSQDLVLAGEYASTDTQYF. The DNA for the CDR3 is TGTGCCAGCAGCCAAGATTTGGTACTAGCGGGAGAATACGCTAGCACAGATACGCAGTATTTT.

This sequence joins TRBV5-6 and TRBJ2-7; TRBD2 might be the D (6 bases). V lost 1 base, J lost 4 bases, and 9 bases lay in between. Germline V CDR1 and CDR2: SGHDT, YYEEEE. The CDR3 is made up of 13 amino acids. In DNA, the CDR3 is TGTGCCAGCAGCTTGACGGAGGGGTACGAGCAGTACTTC. Translated, it gives CASSLTEGYEQYF.

J is TRBJ2-5 and V is TRBV19; 10 nucleotides agree with TRBD1. The end of the DNA fits TRBJ2-7 better, so the J call may be wrong. The V gene's germline CDR1 is LNHDA and CDR2 SQIVND (reference sequence). The CDR3 loop spans 14 amino acids. The CDR3 region has the DNA TGTGCCAGTAGTATGGGACAGGGGTGGGGCGAGCAGTACTTC. Translated, it gives CASSMGQGWGEQYF.

The chain joins TRBV28 to TRBJ1-4; D not certain. Germline loops: CDR1 MDHEN, CDR2 SYDVKM. The CDR3 length is 17 residues. V was pared by 3 bases and J by 0 bases, with 14 bases between. The CDR3, as DNA: TGTGCCAGCAGTTTCCCCGGCACAGAGACAACTAATGAAAAACTGTTTTTT. Translation: CASSFPGTETTNEKLFF.

As to this clone: Other DNA sequences in this specimen translate into the identical CDR3. This rearrangement joins TRBV27 to TRBJ2-1; TRBD2 is a possible D gene (5 bases). Per the germline V gene, CDR1 is MNHEY and CDR2 is SMNVEV (reference sequence). V was cut by 2 bases and J by 4 bases, with 12 bases left in between. The length of the CDR3 is 15 residues. Here the CDR3 DNA reads TGTGCCAGCAGTTTAACGGCGGGCCCATACAATGAGCAGTTCTTC. It translates to CASSLTAGPYNEQFF.

The rearrangement joins TRBV28 to TRBJ2-7; D remains unclear. The V gene lost 3 bases and the J gene lost 6 bases, with 15 bases spanning the gap. CDR1 and CDR2 from the germline V gene are MDHEN and SYDVKM. The CDR3 contains 14 residues. The CDR3 nucleotides read TGTGCCAGCAGTTTGCTGGAGTACTGGGGCGAGCAGTACTTC. It translates to CASSLLEYWGEQYF.

This chain joins TRBV28 and TRBJ2-1; 8 nucleotides align to TRBD1. This CDR3 is built from 14 residues. Germline V gene sequence: CDR1 MDHEN, CDR2 SYDVKM. With V trimmed by 5 bases and J by 8 bases, 8 bases remained unmatched. Here the CDR3 DNA reads TGTGCCAGCAGTCCTGGGACAGGTCAGGATGAGCAGTTCTTC. It yields the protein CASSPGTGQDEQFF.

The chain joins TRBV28 to TRBJ1-5; a possible D gene is TRBD1 (6 bases). Germline V gene lookup returns CDR1 MDHEN and CDR2 SYDVKM. V shed 5 bases and J shed 7 bases, with 15 bases lying between them. CDR3 length: 14 amino acids. The CDR3 DNA is TGTGCCAGCAGTCCGAATTACAGGGTCCAGCCCCAGCATTTT. As protein: CASSPNYRVQPQHF.

The chain is built from TRBV5-1 and TRBJ1-5; possible D gene TRBD1, 5 bases. Looked up from germline, CDR1 is SGHRS and CDR2 is YFSETQ. Trimming left V 1 base short and J 5 bases short, with 13 bases between. CDR3 size: 15 residues. In nucleotides, the CDR3 is TGCGCCAGCAGCTTGCTCAGGCAGGGTTATCAGCCCCAGCATTTT. Translating it yields CASSLLRQGYQPQHF.

The rearrangement uses TRBV13 and TRBJ2-3, with a weak D call TRBD2 (5 bases). Germline assignment: CDR1 PRHDT and CDR2 FYEKMQ (reference sequence). This CDR3 has 17 residues. Trimming removed 8 bases at V and 11 bases at J, with 32 bases between. CDR3 in amino acids: CASLTAMAGYGPGGQYF. The CDR3 nucleotides read TGTGCCAGCTTAACCGCTATGGCGGGCTACGGGCCAGGAGGGCAGTATTTT. Full variable domain (outside the CDR3, taken from reference TRBV13 and TRBJ2-3): AAGVIQSPRHLIKEKRETATLKCYPIPRHDTVYWYQQGPGQDPQFLISFYEKMQSDKGSIPDRFSAQQFSDYHSELNMSSLELGDSALYFCASLTAMAGYGPGGQYFGPGTRLTVL.

This chain joins TRBV27 and TRBJ2-7; 10 bases map to TRBD2. J was trimmed by 1 base and V by 6 bases; bases with no gene match: 0. There are 13 residues in the CDR3. Per germline, CDR1 MNHEY and CDR2 SMNVEV (reference sequence). In DNA, the CDR3 is TGTGCCAGCAGACTAGCGGGGTCCTACGAGCAGTACTTC. Residues: CASRLAGSYEQYF.

The chain combines TRBV27 with TRBJ2-1; 7 nucleotides match TRBD2. V shed 3 bases and J 10 bases; nucleotides not matched to a gene: 15. The V gene's germline CDR1 is MNHEY and CDR2 SMNVEV (reference sequence). The CDR3 loop spans 16 amino acids. CDR3 sequence: CASSFRWEGRSLEQFF. In nucleotides, the CDR3 is TGTGCCAGCAGTTTTAGGTGGGAGGGCCGGTCATTGGAGCAGTTCTTC.